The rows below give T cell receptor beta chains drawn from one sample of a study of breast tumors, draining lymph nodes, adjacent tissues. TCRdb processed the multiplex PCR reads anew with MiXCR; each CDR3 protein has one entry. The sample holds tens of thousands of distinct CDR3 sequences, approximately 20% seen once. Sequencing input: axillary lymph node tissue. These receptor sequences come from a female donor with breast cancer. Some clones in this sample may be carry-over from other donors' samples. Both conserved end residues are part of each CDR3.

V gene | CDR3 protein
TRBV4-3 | CASSQEGGLSNQPQHF
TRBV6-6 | CASSYGGSSYNEQFF
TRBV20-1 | CSAKLNTEAFF
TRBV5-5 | CASSLGGTRGHEQYF
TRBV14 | CASSQGSGVPYEQYF
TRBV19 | CASSLRVGLTDTQYF
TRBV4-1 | CASSPSTYLANTGELFF
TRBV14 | CASSPNIGGATPLHF
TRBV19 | CASSQGQGAAYEQYF
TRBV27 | CASSLIGRLSYEQYF
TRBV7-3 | CASGYRGTGELFF
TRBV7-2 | CASSPGGATNYEQYF
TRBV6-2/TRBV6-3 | CASSYPSGTYQETQYF
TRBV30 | CAWSVGFRDSPLHF
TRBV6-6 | CASSSADKNTEAFF
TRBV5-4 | CASSLGGDQPQHF
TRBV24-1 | CATSDRSHLGTGELFF
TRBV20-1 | CSATYSGSSYNEQFF
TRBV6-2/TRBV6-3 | CASSTSRGNTDTQYF
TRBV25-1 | CASSDPTGGRGQETQYF
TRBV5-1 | CASSLFTSGTDTQYF
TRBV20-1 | CSATRTGRVDTQYF
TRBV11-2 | CASSSRQGLYEQYF
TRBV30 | CAWSPGQGHSPPHF
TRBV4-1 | CASSQGGLAGSTLSYNEQFF
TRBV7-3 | CASSLRDRGNEQFF
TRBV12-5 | CASGLQGKWDEQFF